This TCR beta chain emerged from a study of blood T cell repertoires in COVID-19. Study in general: COVID-19 samples collected from the United States, Italy and Spain covered acute and convalescent phases. Sources were T cells, B-cell-depleted T cells, or PBMCs; the material itself was cDNA or gDNA.

Original processing notes: Reference gene primer amplification gave estimated nucleated cell counts. Assay used: immunoSEQ multiplex PCR; TCRdb lists only in-frame clones, some missing. The DNA was the basis for D and trimming; V, J and clone size are from that table. The top ten clones hold 1.2% of a sample with 160,000 or so clones, about 88% of them seen once. Assignments of participants to cohorts depended upon their own reported clinical history. The V segment lost 5 bases and the J segment 6 bases; nucleotides outside the gene matches: 5. The CDR3 consists of 14 residues. Looked up from germline, CDR1 is MNHEY and CDR2 is SVGEGT.

The clonotype comes from a human donor with acute COVID-19. The donor label of this sample is uncertain. The chain couples TRBV6-2 or TRBV6-3 to TRBJ2-2, with 8 bases fitting TRBD2. The specimen sequenced was PBMCs or T cells enriched from blood (not recorded which). In nucleotides, the CDR3 is TGTGCCAGCAGTAAGGGACTAGGCGCCGGGGAGCTGTTTTTT. It encodes CASSKGLGAGELFF.